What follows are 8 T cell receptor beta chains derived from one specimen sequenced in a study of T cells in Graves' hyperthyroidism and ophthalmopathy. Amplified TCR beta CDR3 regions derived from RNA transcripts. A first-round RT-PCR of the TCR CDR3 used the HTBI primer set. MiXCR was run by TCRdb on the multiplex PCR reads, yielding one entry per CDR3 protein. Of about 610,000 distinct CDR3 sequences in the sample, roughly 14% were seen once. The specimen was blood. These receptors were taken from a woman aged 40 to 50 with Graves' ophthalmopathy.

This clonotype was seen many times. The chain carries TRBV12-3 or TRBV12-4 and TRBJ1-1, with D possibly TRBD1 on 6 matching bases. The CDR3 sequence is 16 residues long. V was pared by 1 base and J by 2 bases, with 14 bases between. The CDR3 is CASSLVRFRGNTEAFF. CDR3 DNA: TGTGCCAGCAGTTTAGTTCGGTTCAGGGGAAACACTGAAGCTTTCTTT.

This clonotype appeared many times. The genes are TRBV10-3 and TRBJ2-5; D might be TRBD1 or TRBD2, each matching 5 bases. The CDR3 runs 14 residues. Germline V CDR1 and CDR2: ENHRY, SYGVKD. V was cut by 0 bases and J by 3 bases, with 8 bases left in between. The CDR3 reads CAISESRGEETQYF. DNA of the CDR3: TGTGCCATCAGTGAGTCAAGAGGGGAAGAGACCCAGTACTTC.

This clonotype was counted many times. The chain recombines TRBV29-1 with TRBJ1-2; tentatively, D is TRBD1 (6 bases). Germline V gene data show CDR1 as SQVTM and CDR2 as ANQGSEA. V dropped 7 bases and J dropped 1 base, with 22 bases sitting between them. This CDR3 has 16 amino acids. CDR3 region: CSDRGQAGDLNYGYTF. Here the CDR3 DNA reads TGCAGCGACCGTGGCCAGGCAGGGGACCTTAACTATGGCTACACCTTC.

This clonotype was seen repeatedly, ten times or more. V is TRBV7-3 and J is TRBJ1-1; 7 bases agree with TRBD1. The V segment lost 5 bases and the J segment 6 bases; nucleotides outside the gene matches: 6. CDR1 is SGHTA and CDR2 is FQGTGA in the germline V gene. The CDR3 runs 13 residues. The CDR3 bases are TGTGCCAGCAGCCTCGACAGGGAGGCTGAAGCTTTCTTT. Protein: CASSLDREAEAFF.

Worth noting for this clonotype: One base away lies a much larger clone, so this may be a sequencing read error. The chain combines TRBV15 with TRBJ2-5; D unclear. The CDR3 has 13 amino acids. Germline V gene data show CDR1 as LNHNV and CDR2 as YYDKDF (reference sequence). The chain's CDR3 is CATSSRREETRYF. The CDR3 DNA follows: TGTGCCACCAGCAGTCGTCGTGAGGAGACCCGGTACTTC.

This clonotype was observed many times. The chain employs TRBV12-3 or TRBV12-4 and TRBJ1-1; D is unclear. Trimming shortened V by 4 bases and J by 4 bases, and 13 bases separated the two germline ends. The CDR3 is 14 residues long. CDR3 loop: CASSSFSGSTEAFF. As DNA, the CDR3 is TGTGCCAGCAGTTCATTCTCGGGGAGCACTGAAGCTTTCTTT.

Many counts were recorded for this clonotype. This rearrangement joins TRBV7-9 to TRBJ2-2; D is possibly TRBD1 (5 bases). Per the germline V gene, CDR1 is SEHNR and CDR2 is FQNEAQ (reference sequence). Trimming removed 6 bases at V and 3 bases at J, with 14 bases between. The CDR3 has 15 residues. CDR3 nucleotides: TGTGCCAGCAGTTCGACGGGCAGGGACACCGGGGAGCTGTTTTTT. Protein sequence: CASSSTGRDTGELFF.

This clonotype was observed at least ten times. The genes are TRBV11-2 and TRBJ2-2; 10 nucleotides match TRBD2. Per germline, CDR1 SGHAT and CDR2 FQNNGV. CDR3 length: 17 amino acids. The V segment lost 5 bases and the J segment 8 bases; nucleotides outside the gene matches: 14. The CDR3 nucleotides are TGTGCCAGCAGCCGCGACAGTACTAGCGGGACGGGAGGGGAGCTGTTTTTT. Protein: CASSRDSTSGTGGELFF.